The next 27 T cell receptor beta chains were all read from a single sample in a study of T-cell memory formation after mild COVID-19. TCRdb fed the 5' RACE reads into MiXCR, producing one record per CDR3 protein. Of roughly 100,000 distinct CDR3 sequences in the sample, under 15% were seen once. Sequencing was carried out using PBMCs or a T cell subset sorted from them (not recorded which). The receptors here all came from an adult woman who had mild COVID-19 (a few samples of this study predate the infection). Cell type and time point are not known.

This clonotype turned up a few times. This chain joins TRBV28 and TRBJ2-3, with 8 bases that match TRBD1. V lost 3 bases to trimming and J lost 1 base; unmatched junction nucleotides: 6. The CDR3 sequence is 16 residues long. From germline, CDR1 is MDHEN and CDR2 SYDVKM. Here the CDR3 reads CASSFQGQGGTDTQYF. DNA of the CDR3: TGTGCCAGCAGTTTCCAAGGACAGGGCGGCACAGATACGCAGTATTTT.

This clonotype was recorded a few times. V usage is TRBV7-2 and J usage is TRBJ2-7; no definite D call. The CDR3 covers 13 residues. Germline V gives CDR1 SGHTA, CDR2 FQGNSA. Trimming took 5 bases from V and 0 from J, leaving 8 bases between them. DNA for the CDR3: TGTGCCAGCAGCCCCCAATACTCCTACGAGCAGTACTTC. Translating it yields CASSPQYSYEQYF.

This clonotype was counted only a few times. This rearrangement joins TRBV7-2 to TRBJ2-7; 9 nucleotides agree with TRBD1. Looked up from germline, CDR1 is SGHTA and CDR2 is FQGNSA. Germline trimming cut 6 bases from V and 5 bases from J; bases unmatched to any gene: 8. This CDR3 region has 14 residues. This CDR3 is CASSIGQGNHEQYF. As DNA, the CDR3 is TGTGCCAGCAGTATCGGACAGGGGAACCACGAGCAGTACTTC. The variable domain in full, completed from reference TRBV7-2 and TRBJ2-7, reads GAGVSQSPSNKVTEKGKDVELRCDPISGHTALYWYRQSLGQGLEFLIYFQGNSAPDKSGLPSDRFSAERTGGSVSTLTIQRTQQEDSAVYLCASSIGQGNHEQYFGPGTRLTVT.

Here the CDR3 reads CASSPSEGDGGAFF. CDR3 in DNA: TGTGCCAGCAGTCCCTCGGAAGGGGATGGTGGAGCTTTCTTT. The chain has TRBV12-3 or TRBV12-4 and TRBJ1-1; TRBD1 is a possible D gene (5 bases). Trimming took 5 bases from V and 10 from J, leaving 20 bases between them. The CDR3 is 14 amino acids.

The chain carries TRBV6-5 and TRBJ1-1, with D maybe TRBD1 (5 bases). The CDR3 totals 15 residues. Germline-derived CDR1 and CDR2 are MNHEY and SVGAGI. The V gene lost 1 base and the J gene lost 1 base, with 10 bases spanning the gap. The CDR3 DNA sequence: TGTGCCAGCAGTTACTATTTTGACAGGAACACTGAAGCTTTCTTT. This encodes CASSYYFDRNTEAFF.

This clonotype was counted at least ten times. The V and J genes are TRBV7-2 and TRBJ2-1; D tentatively fits TRBD1 or TRBD2 (6 bases each). V lost 2 bases to trimming and J lost 3 bases, with 20 bases between them. The germline V gene encodes CDR1 SGHTA and CDR2 FQGNSA. The CDR3 covers 18 residues. Here the CDR3 DNA reads TGTGCCAGCAGCTTAAGGGGGAGACTAGTTTTTGACTACAATGAGCAGTTCTTC. Protein: CASSLRGRLVFDYNEQFF. The full variable domain, its missing parts supplied by reference TRBV7-2 and TRBJ2-1, is GAGVSQSPSNKVTEKGKDVELRCDPISGHTALYWYRQSLGQGLEFLIYFQGNSAPDKSGLPSDRFSAERTGGSVSTLTIQRTQQEDSAVYLCASSLRGRLVFDYNEQFFGPGTRLTVL.

This clonotype has only a few counts. The V call is TRBV6-1, the J call TRBJ2-3; tentatively, D is TRBD2 (6 bases). Per germline, CDR1 MNHNS and CDR2 SASEGT. The CDR3 extends over 16 amino acids. V dropped 2 bases and J dropped 0 bases, with 12 bases sitting between them. CDR3 in amino acids: CASSEWIGTSTDTQYF. For the CDR3, the DNA is TGTGCCAGCAGTGAATGGATCGGGACTAGCACAGATACGCAGTATTTT.

The chain recombines TRBV7-9 with TRBJ2-7, with 9 nucleotides matching TRBD2. The CDR3 runs to 15 residues. Germline-derived CDR1 and CDR2 are SEHNR and FQNEAQ (reference sequence). V gave up 3 bases and J gave up 7 bases; unmatched junction bases: 10. This CDR3 is CASSFQAGGPREQYF. In nucleotides, the CDR3 is TGTGCCAGCAGCTTTCAAGCGGGGGGACCTCGGGAGCAGTACTTC.

This clonotype was recorded a few times. The chain combines TRBV2 with TRBJ2-3, with 10 bases identical to TRBD2. Germline V gives CDR1 SNHLY, CDR2 FYNNEI. The CDR3 is made up of 18 amino acids. Germline trimming cut 10 bases from V and 0 bases from J; bases unmatched to any gene: 16. The chain's CDR3 is CATLGAGLAGESTDTQYF. CDR3 in DNA: TGTGCCACCCTGGGTGCCGGGCTAGCGGGGGAAAGCACAGATACGCAGTATTTT.

This clonotype was detected only a few times. The rearrangement joins TRBV7-9 to TRBJ2-5; weak D call: TRBD1 (7 bases). The CDR3 has 15 amino acids. Deletions cut 4 bases from V and 1 base from J, with 13 bases between. The germline V gene encodes CDR1 SEHNR and CDR2 FQNEAQ (reference sequence). The DNA of the CDR3 is TGTGCCAGCAGCTCGCGGGACAGACTCCAAGAGACCCAGTACTTC. Protein product: CASSSRDRLQETQYF.

Turning to this clonotype: The germline gene is not matched at one end of the junction; a read error may be the cause. The chain joins TRBV12-3 or TRBV12-4 to TRBJ1-2; D ambiguous. The CDR3 spans 11 residues. The CDR3 here is CASSAGYVYTF. Written as DNA, the CDR3 is TGTGCCAGCTCCGCTGGCTATGTCTACACCTTC.

This clonotype has a handful of counts. The genes are TRBV5-1 and TRBJ1-6, with D perhaps TRBD1 (5 bases). The CDR3 loop spans 15 amino acids. From germline, CDR1 is SGHRS and CDR2 YFSETQ. The germline V and J ends were trimmed by 4 bases and 8 bases, with 16 bases remaining between them. CDR3 in DNA: TGCGCCAGCAGCCCCCTCGGGGCGACGGATTCACCCCTCCACTTT. This codes for CASSPLGATDSPLHF.

J is TRBJ1-1 and V is TRBV19; D is undetermined. The germline V gene has CDR1 LNHDA and CDR2 SQIVND (reference sequence). V was shortened by 6 bases and J by 8 bases, with 10 bases between the two germline ends. This CDR3 region has 11 residues. The CDR3 protein is CASSLDWEAFF. CDR3 coding DNA: TGTGCCAGTAGCCTGGATTGGGAAGCTTTCTTT.

This clonotype was seen only a few times. This chain links TRBV6-5 with TRBJ2-1; tentatively, D is TRBD1 (6 bases). The germline V gene encodes CDR1 MNHEY and CDR2 SVGAGI. The V gene lost 0 bases and the J gene lost 2 bases, with 8 bases spanning the gap. This CDR3 region has 15 residues. The CDR3 coding sequence is TGTGCCAGCAGTTACTCACAGGGCCCCTACAATGAGCAGTTCTTC. It yields the protein CASSYSQGPYNEQFF.

V and J are TRBV4-2 and TRBJ1-3, with D uncertain. Trimming left V 0 bases short and J 0 bases short, with 6 bases between. The germline V gene has CDR1 LGHNA and CDR2 YNFKEQ. This CDR3 contains 15 residues. The CDR3 spells CASSQEEGSGNTIYF. The CDR3 DNA sequence: TGTGCCAGCAGCCAAGAAGAGGGCTCTGGAAACACCATATATTTT.

The chain joins TRBV5-1 to TRBJ1-2; D may be TRBD1 (5 bases). The CDR3 runs to 14 residues. CDR1 SGHRS and CDR2 YFSETQ come from the germline V gene. V was trimmed by 2 bases and J by 3 bases, leaving 11 bases between them. The CDR3 DNA reads TGCGCCAGCAGCTTTCCCGGGACGGACTATGGCTACACCTTC. Translated: CASSFPGTDYGYTF.

The genes are TRBV5-6 and TRBJ2-7; maybe TRBD1 (5 bases). Looked up from germline, CDR1 is SGHDT and CDR2 is YYEEEE. This CDR3 comprises 13 residues. V shed 4 bases and J shed 6 bases, with 14 bases lying between them. CDR3 sequence (DNA): TGTGCCAGCAGCCTAAACCAGGGTTCCGAGCAGTACTTC. Its protein is CASSLNQGSEQYF.

V gene TRBV27 combines with J gene TRBJ1-2; TRBD1 might be the D (5 bases). CDR1 is MNHEY and CDR2 is SMNVEV in the germline V gene (reference sequence). V was cut by 2 bases and J by 3 bases, with 10 bases left in between. The CDR3 runs 14 residues. Here the CDR3 DNA reads TGTGCCAGCAGTTTAAGGGGAATGGACTATGGCTACACCTTC. Protein sequence: CASSLRGMDYGYTF.

This clonotype was observed a few times. The gene calls are TRBV12-3 or TRBV12-4 and TRBJ2-1, with no clear D. The germline V and J ends were trimmed by 1 base and 3 bases, with 7 bases remaining between them. The CDR3 covers 14 residues. This CDR3 reads CASSLGRFYNEQFF. The CDR3 DNA reads as TGTGCCAGCAGTTTAGGAAGGTTCTACAATGAGCAGTTCTTC.

This clonotype was observed many times. This sequence joins TRBV5-1 and TRBJ2-2; possibly TRBD2 for D (7 bases). CDR1 and CDR2 (germline): SGHRS, YFSETQ. Trimming stripped 4 bases from V and 3 bases from J, with 13 bases between. This CDR3 spans 15 amino acids. CDR3 sequence: CASSGGGSHTGELFF. The CDR3 DNA sequence: TGCGCCAGCAGCGGCGGGGGCTCGCACACCGGGGAGCTGTTTTTT.

V and J are TRBV7-9 and TRBJ2-2; D call uncertain. There are 14 residues in the CDR3. V lost 4 bases and J 8 bases, leaving 14 bases between the germline ends. Looked up from germline, CDR1 is SEHNR and CDR2 is FQNEAQ (reference sequence). For the CDR3, the DNA is TGTGCCAGCAGCTCCAATTTTTACCCGGGGGAGCTGTTTTTT. Protein sequence: CASSSNFYPGELFF. Full variable domain (remainder filled in from reference TRBV7-9 and TRBJ2-2): DTGVSQNPRHKITKRGQNVTFRCDPISEHNRLYWYRQTLGQGPEFLTYFQNEAQLEKSRLLSDRFSAERPKGSFSTLEIQRTEQGDSAMYLCASSSNFYPGELFFGEGSRLTVL.

The sample holds a few counts of this clonotype. The chain links TRBV7-9 to TRBJ2-7, with D perhaps matching TRBD1 (5 bases). There are 15 residues in the CDR3. V was trimmed by 4 bases and J by 2 bases, leaving 15 bases between them. The germline gives CDR1 SEHNR, CDR2 FQNEAQ (reference sequence). This CDR3 is CASSWKDTGTYEQYF. CDR3 nucleotides: TGTGCCAGCAGCTGGAAGGACACAGGTACCTACGAGCAGTACTTC. Supplemented by reference TRBV7-9 and TRBJ2-7, the full variable domain reads DTGVSQNPRHKITKRGQNVTFRCDPISEHNRLYWYRQTLGQGPEFLTYFQNEAQLEKSRLLSDRFSAERPKGSFSTLEIQRTEQGDSAMYLCASSWKDTGTYEQYFGPGTRLTVT.

This clonotype came up a few times. The genes are TRBV9 and TRBJ2-2, with D possibly being TRBD2 (6 bases). Looked up from germline, CDR1 is SGDLS and CDR2 is YYNGEE. V lost 3 bases and J 7 bases, leaving 16 bases between the germline ends. This CDR3 has 15 amino acids. The CDR3, as DNA: TGTGCCAGCAGCGAGACTGGGGGGTTCGTCGGGGAGCTGTTTTTT. Its translation is CASSETGGFVGELFF.

V is TRBV6-5 and J is TRBJ1-1; 7 nucleotides agree with TRBD1. This CDR3 is 13 amino acids long. Per germline, CDR1 MNHEY and CDR2 SVGAGI. Unmatched junction bases numbered 3, after V lost 5 bases and J lost 3 bases. The CDR3: CASSLTGDTEAFF. The CDR3 nucleotides read TGTGCCAGCAGTCTCACAGGGGACACTGAAGCTTTCTTT.

The rearrangement links TRBV5-1 to TRBJ2-5; D is unresolved. Trimming pared 1 base from V and 5 bases from J, leaving 12 bases between. The CDR3 is made up of 14 amino acids. Germline V gene data show CDR1 as SGHRS and CDR2 as YFSETQ. The CDR3 here is CASSLFSEPETQYF. CDR3 nucleotide sequence: TGCGCCAGCAGCTTGTTTTCCGAGCCGGAGACCCAGTACTTC. Supplemented by reference TRBV5-1 and TRBJ2-5, the full variable domain reads KAGVTQTPRYLIKTRGQQVTLSCSPISGHRSVSWYQQTPGQGLQFLFEYFSETQRNKGNFPGRFSGRQFSNSRSEMNVSTLELGDSALYLCASSLFSEPETQYFGPGTRLLVL.

This clonotype was recorded a few times. This chain connects TRBV7-9 to TRBJ2-7; D ambiguous. Trimming removed 5 bases from V and 3 bases from J, with 11 bases in between. Germline CDR1 is SEHNR and CDR2 is FQNEAQ (reference sequence). The CDR3 consists of 13 residues. The CDR3 nucleotides are TGTGCCAGCAGCCCTAGGACCGACTACGAGCAGTACTTC. It is translated as CASSPRTDYEQYF.

The chain uses TRBV4-1 and TRBJ2-1, with D possibly being TRBD1 (6 bases). The germline V and J ends were trimmed by 1 base and 2 bases, with 9 bases remaining between them. The CDR3 extends over 15 amino acids. Per the germline V gene, CDR1 is MGHRA and CDR2 is YSYEKL. CDR3 in DNA: TGCGCCAGCAGCCAAGGGGACACCCCCTACAATGAGCAGTTCTTC. It is translated as CASSQGDTPYNEQFF.